Shown below are 6 T cell receptor beta chains from a single sample sequenced in a study of spatial heterogeneity in lung cancer. The time point: sample taken at primary tumor resection. TCRdb re-called the 5' RACE reads through MiXCR, storing one row per CDR3 protein. The repertoire holds 50,000 to 75,000 distinct CDR3 sequences, with roughly 6.4% as singletons. Source: PBMCs, taken at surgery. Receptors originate from a female donor with early-stage non-small cell lung cancer.

This clonotype was seen many times. V gene TRBV10-3 combines with J gene TRBJ2-1; TRBD1 matches 7 bases. Germline CDR1 reads ENHRY; CDR2 reads SYGVKD. This CDR3 has 15 residues. Trimming took 5 bases from V and 6 from J; bases not matched to a gene: 10. The CDR3 DNA is TGTGCCATCAGTTCGGGACAGCAACGAGGCAATGAGCAGTTCTTC. Its translation: CAISSGQQRGNEQFF.

The table lists this clonotype with many counts. The chain joins TRBV5-1 to TRBJ2-5, with D perhaps TRBD1 (6 bases). Germline V gene data show CDR1 as SGHRS and CDR2 as YFSETQ. The V gene lost 0 bases and the J gene lost 3 bases, with 6 bases spanning the gap. The CDR3 totals 13 residues. The CDR3 DNA sequence: TGCGCCAGCAGCTTGGGGACAGAAGAGACCCAGTACTTC. Translated: CASSLGTEETQYF.

In its sample, this clonotype was seen many times. The genes are TRBV7-9 and TRBJ2-7; D gene unclear. Germline V gene sequence: CDR1 SEHNR, CDR2 FQNEAQ (reference sequence). Trimming took 3 bases from V and 4 from J, leaving 13 bases between them. The CDR3 runs to 14 residues. The CDR3 reads CASSFSQAVYEQYF. DNA for the CDR3: TGTGCCAGCAGCTTTTCGCAGGCCGTTTACGAGCAGTACTTC. The full variable domain, in which reference TRBV7-9 and TRBJ2-7 provide the parts outside the CDR3, is DTGVSQNPRHKITKRGQNVTFRCDPISEHNRLYWYRQTLGQGPEFLTYFQNEAQLEKSRLLSDRFSAERPKGSFSTLEIQRTEQGDSAMYLCASSFSQAVYEQYFGPGTRLTVT.

This clonotype was counted between two and nine times. The chain recombines TRBV6-5 with TRBJ2-3, with 7 bases matching TRBD1. The trim removed 4 bases at V and 1 base at J, leaving 2 bases unmatched. The CDR3 is 14 residues long. The germline V gene has CDR1 MNHEY and CDR2 SVGAGI. The CDR3 reads CASSSGQGTDTQYF. CDR3 DNA sequence: TGTGCCAGCAGTTCCGGACAGGGCACAGATACGCAGTATTTT.

For the CDR3, the DNA is TGTGCCAGCAGTCCGAGTGGAGGTTATAGCAATCAGCCCCAGCATTTT. It yields the protein CASSPSGGYSNQPQHF. This chain connects TRBV27 to TRBJ1-5; D uncertain. The germline CDR1 and CDR2 sequences are MNHEY and SMNVEV (reference sequence). The CDR3 has 16 amino acids. V was shortened by 5 bases and J by 0 bases, with 14 bases between the two germline ends.

This clonotype appeared a few times. The chain employs TRBV27 and TRBJ1-1; 7 bases fit TRBD1. The CDR3 runs 14 residues. With V trimmed by 4 bases and J by 5 bases, 7 bases remained unmatched. The germline gives CDR1 MNHEY, CDR2 SMNVEV (reference sequence). DNA of the CDR3: TGTGCCAGCAGTTCTCCAGGGGGTTATACTGAAGCTTTCTTT. Translating gives CASSSPGGYTEAFF.